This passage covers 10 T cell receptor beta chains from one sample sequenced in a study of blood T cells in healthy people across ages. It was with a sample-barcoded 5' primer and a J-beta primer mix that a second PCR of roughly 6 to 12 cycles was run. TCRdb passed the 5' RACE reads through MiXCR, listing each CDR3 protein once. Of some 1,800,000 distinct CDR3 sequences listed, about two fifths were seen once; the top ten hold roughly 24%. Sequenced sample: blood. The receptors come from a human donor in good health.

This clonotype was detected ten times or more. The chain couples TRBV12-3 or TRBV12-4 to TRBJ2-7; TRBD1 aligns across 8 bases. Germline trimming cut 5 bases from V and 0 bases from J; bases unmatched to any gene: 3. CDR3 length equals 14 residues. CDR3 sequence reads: CASSDRGLSYEQYF. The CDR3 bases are TGTGCCAGCAGTGACAGGGGACTCTCCTACGAGCAGTACTTC.

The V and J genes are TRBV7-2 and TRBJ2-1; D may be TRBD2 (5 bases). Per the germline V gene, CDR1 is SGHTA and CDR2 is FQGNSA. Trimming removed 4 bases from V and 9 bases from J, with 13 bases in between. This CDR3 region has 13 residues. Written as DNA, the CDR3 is TGTGCCAGCAGCTCCAAACGAGGGTCTGAGCAGTTCTTC. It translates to CASSSKRGSEQFF.

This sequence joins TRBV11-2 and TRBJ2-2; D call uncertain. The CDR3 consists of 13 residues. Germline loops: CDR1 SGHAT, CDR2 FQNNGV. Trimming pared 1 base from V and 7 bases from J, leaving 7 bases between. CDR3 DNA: TGTGCCAGCAGCTTAGTGGATGGCGGGGAGCTGTTTTTT. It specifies CASSLVDGGELFF.

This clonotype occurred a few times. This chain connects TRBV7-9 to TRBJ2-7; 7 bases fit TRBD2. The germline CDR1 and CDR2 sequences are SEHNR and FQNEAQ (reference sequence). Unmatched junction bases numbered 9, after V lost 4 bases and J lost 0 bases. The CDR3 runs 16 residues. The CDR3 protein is CASSSPGTTRSYEQYF. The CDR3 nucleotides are TGTGCCAGCAGCTCTCCTGGGACTACCCGCTCCTACGAGCAGTACTTC.

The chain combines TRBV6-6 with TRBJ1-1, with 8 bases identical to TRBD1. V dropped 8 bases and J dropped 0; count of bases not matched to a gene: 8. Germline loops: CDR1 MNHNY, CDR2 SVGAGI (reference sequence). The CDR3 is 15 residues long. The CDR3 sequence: CASLTGAPLNTEAFF. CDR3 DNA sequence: TGTGCCAGCTTGACAGGGGCTCCCTTGAACACTGAAGCTTTCTTT.

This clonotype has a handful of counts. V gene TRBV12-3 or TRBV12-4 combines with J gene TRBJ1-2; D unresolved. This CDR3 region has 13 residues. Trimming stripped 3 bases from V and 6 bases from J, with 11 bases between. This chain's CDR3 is CASSFSLVHGYTF. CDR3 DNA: TGTGCCAGCAGTTTCAGTTTGGTGCATGGCTACACCTTC.

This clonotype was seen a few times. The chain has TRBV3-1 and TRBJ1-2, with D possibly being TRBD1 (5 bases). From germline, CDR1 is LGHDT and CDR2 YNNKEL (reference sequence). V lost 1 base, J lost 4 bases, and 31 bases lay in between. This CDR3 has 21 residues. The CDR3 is CASSQGLRRGILSGTLYGYTF. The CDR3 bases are TGTGCCAGCAGCCAAGGACTAAGAAGGGGTATCTTGTCTGGGACTCTCTATGGCTACACCTTC.

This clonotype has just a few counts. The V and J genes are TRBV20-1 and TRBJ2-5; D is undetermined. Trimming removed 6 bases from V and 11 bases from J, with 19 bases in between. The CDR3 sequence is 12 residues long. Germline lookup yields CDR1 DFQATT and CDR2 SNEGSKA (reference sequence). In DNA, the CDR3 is TGCAGTGCGTGTTTCCCCTCGGGTGAGCAGTACTTC. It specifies CSACFPSGEQYF.

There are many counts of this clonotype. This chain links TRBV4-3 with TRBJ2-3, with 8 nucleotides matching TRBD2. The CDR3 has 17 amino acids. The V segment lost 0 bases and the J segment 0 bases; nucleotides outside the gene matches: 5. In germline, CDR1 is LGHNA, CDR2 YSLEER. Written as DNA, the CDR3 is TGCGCCAGCAGCCAAGATCAAGCGGGGGCTAGCACAGATACGCAGTATTTT. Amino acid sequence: CASSQDQAGASTDTQYF.

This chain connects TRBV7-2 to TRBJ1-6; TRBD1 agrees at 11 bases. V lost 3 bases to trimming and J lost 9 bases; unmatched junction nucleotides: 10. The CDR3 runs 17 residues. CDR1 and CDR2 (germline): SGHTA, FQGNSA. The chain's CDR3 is CASSFPPGTGGFSPLHF. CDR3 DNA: TGTGCCAGCAGCTTTCCTCCGGGGACAGGGGGGTTTTCACCCCTCCACTTT.